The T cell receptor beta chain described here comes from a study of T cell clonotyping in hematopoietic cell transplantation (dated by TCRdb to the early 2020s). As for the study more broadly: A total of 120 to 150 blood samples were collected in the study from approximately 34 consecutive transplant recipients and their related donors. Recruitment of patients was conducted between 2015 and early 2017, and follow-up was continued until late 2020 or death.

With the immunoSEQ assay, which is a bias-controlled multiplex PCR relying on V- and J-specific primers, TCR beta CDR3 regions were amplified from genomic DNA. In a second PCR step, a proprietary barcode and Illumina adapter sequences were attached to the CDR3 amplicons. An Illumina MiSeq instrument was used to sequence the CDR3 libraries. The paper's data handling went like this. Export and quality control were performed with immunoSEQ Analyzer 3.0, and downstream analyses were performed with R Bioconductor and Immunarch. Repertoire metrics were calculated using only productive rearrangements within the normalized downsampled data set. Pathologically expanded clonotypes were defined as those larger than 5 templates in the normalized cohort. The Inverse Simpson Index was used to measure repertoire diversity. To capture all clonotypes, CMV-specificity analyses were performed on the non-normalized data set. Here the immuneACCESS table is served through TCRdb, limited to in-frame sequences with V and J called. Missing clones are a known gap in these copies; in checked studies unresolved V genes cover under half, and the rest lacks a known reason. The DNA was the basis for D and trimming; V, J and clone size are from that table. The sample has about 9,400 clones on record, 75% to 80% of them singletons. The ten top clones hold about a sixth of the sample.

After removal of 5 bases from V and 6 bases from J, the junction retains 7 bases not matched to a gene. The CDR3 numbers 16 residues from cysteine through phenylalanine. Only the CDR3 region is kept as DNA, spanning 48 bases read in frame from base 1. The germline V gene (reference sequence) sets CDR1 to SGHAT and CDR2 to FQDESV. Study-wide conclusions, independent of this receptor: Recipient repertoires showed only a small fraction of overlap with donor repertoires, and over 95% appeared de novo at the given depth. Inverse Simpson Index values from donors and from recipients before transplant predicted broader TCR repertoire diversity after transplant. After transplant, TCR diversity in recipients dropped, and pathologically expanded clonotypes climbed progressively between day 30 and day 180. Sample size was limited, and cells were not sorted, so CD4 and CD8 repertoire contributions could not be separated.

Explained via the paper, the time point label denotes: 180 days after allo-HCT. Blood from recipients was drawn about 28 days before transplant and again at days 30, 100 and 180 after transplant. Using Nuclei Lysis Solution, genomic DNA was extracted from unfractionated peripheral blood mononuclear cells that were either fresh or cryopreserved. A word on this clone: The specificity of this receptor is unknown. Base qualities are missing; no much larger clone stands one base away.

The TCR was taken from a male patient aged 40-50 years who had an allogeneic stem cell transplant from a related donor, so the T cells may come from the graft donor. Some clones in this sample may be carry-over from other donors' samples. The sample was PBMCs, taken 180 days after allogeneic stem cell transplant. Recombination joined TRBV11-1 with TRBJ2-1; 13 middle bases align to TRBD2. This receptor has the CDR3 CASSPRLAGGRNEQFF. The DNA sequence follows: TGTGCCAGCAGCCCTCGACTAGCGGGGGGTCGCAATGAGCAGTTCTTC.